These T cell receptor beta chains were read from a single sample in a study of preoperative IRX-2 immunotherapy in early breast cancer. Libraries were prepared by immunoSEQ multiplex PCR; TCRdb keeps only in-frame clonotypes and omits some of them. This table holds about 11,000 clones, roughly 80% found once. Material: lymph node tissue, obtained before IRX-2 immunotherapy. The receptors were gathered from a human donor with breast cancer. CDR3s include the opening cysteine and the closing phenylalanine or tryptophan. D genes are given only for firm matches. Size tells how often a clone was seen (once, few, many) or the class of an expanded clone, and some rows leave it out.

j_gene,abundance,v_gene,d_gene,CDR3aa,CDR3nt
TRBJ2-3,-,TRBV29-1,-,CSLTGQSADTQYF,TGCAGCTTGACAGGTCAATCAGCAGATACGCAGTATTTT
TRBJ1-5,-,TRBV7-6,-,CASSLDQGRNQPQHF,TGTGCCAGCAGCTTGGATCAGGGTCGCAATCAGCCCCAGCATTTT
TRBJ2-7,-,TRBV7-7,-,CASSLVNRAGEQYF,TGTGCCAGCAGCTTGGTGAACAGGGCAGGCGAGCAGTACTTC
TRBJ2-3,-,TRBV11-3,-,CASSLSGLITDTQYF,TGTGCCAGCAGCTTATCGGGACTGATCACAGATACGCAGTATTTT
TRBJ2-7,-,TRBV10-2,-,CASSEYWQASYEQYF,TGCGCCAGCAGTGAGTATTGGCAGGCATCCTACGAGCAGTACTTC
TRBJ2-7,once,TRBV11-3,TRBD2,CASSLVEREGYEQYF,TGTGCCAGCAGCTTAGTTGAGCGGGAGGGCTATGAGCAGTACTTC
TRBJ1-2,-,TRBV29-1,-,CSVGTVVSNGYTF,TGCAGCGTTGGGACAGTCGTTTCCAATGGCTACACCTTC
TRBJ1-5,-,TRBV6-8,-,CASSSNPTNQPQHF,TGTGCCAGCAGCTCCAACCCCACGAATCAGCCCCAGCATTTT
TRBJ1-5,once,TRBV7-1,-,CASSPDGLPQPQHF,TGTGCCAGCAGCCCAGACGGATTACCCCAGCCCCAGCATTTT
TRBJ2-5,-,TRBV12-5,-,CASGLSRGGFALGTQYF,TGTGCTAGTGGTTTGTCAAGGGGGGGGTTCGCCCTGGGGACCCAGTACTTC
TRBJ1-5,few,TRBV11-3,TRBD1,CASSLQGSNQPQHF,TGTGCCAGCAGCCTACAGGGGAGCAATCAGCCCCAGCATTTT
TRBJ2-5,-,TRBV6-8,TRBD1,CASSTGTGWTQYF,TGTGCCAGCAGTACCGGGACAGGGTGGACCCAGTACTTC
TRBJ2-3,-,TRBV6-8,TRBD2,CASFDPGTSGTDTQYF,TGTGCCAGCTTCGACCCTGGGACTAGCGGGACAGATACGCAGTATTTT
TRBJ2-7,once,TRBV7-1,TRBD2,CASSFLITSGRVGEQYF,TGTGCCAGCAGCTTTTTAATAACTAGCGGGAGGGTAGGCGAGCAGTACTTC
TRBJ1-1,-,TRBV28,-,CASSLVVPEAFF,TGTGCCAGCAGTTTGGTCGTTCCTGAAGCTTTCTTT
TRBJ1-5,once,TRBV28,-,CASSLSGLKPQHF,TGTGCCAGCAGTTTATCAGGGCTGAAGCCCCAGCATTTT
TRBJ1-2,-,TRBV15,TRBD1,CATSRVGTANYGYTF,TGTGCCACCAGCAGAGTAGGGACAGCCAACTATGGCTACACCTTC
TRBJ1-2,-,TRBV7-1,TRBD1,CASSLGFGTGFIYGYTF,TGTGCCAGCAGCTTAGGATTTGGGACAGGGTTTATCTATGGCTACACCTTC
TRBJ2-1,-,TRBV10-1,TRBD2,CASSGVAGGYNEQFF,TGCGCCAGCAGTGGGGTAGCGGGAGGCTACAATGAGCAGTTCTTC
TRBJ2-3,-,TRBV11-3,TRBD1,CASSTPGTGADTQYF,TGTGCCAGCAGCACCCCCGGGACAGGGGCAGATACGCAGTATTTT
TRBJ2-2,-,TRBV5-1,-,CASSLVAGEGTGELFF,TGCGCCAGCAGCTTGGTGGCAGGGGAGGGCACCGGGGAGCTGTTTTTT
TRBJ2-2,-,TRBV6-8,TRBD2,CASRNPGGNTGELFF,TGTGCCAGCAGGAATCCGGGAGGGAACACCGGGGAGCTGTTTTTT
TRBJ2-7,-,TRBV5-1,-,CASSSPGGTREQYF,TGCGCCAGCAGCTCCCCCGGCGGGACGAGAGAGCAGTACTTC
TRBJ1-1,once,TRBV6-8,-,CALKPGPSAEAFF,TGTGCCCTAAAACCGGGACCGAGTGCTGAAGCTTTCTTT
TRBJ1-1,-,TRBV6-8,-,CASSYSEMRNTEAFF,TGTGCCAGCAGTTACTCGGAGATGCGTAACACTGAAGCTTTCTTT
TRBJ1-1,few,TRBV5-1,TRBD1,CASSLTTGTGVNTEAFF,TGCGCCAGCAGCTTGACGACAGGGACAGGGGTGAACACTGAAGCTTTCTTT
TRBJ2-7,-,TRBV18,TRBD1,CASSVGQGAREQYF,TGTGCCAGCTCAGTAGGACAGGGGGCGCGGGAGCAGTACTTC
TRBJ2-7,few,TRBV6-8,-,CASSRTTIYEQYF,TGTGCCAGCAGTCGGACAACCATCTACGAGCAGTACTTC
TRBJ1-4,-,TRBV5-1,-,CASSLAPQGRGEKLFF,TGCGCCAGCAGCTTGGCCCCCCAGGGGAGAGGGGAAAAACTGTTTTTT
TRBJ1-4,-,TRBV6-8,-,CASTRTANEKLFF,TGTGCCAGCACTAGGACTGCTAATGAAAAACTGTTTTTT
TRBJ2-1,-,TRBV18,-,CASSPVLNNNEQFF,TGTGCCAGCTCACCAGTTTTGAACAATAATGAGCAGTTCTTC
TRBJ1-2,-,TRBV28,TRBD1,CASSLDRTGHGYTF,TGTGCCAGCAGTCTCGACCGGACAGGGCACGGCTACACCTTC
TRBJ2-7,-,TRBV6-8,-,CASLDFAYEQYF,TGTGCCAGCCTCGACTTTGCCTACGAGCAGTACTTC
TRBJ1-4,-,TRBV7-6,TRBD1,CASSRRDRGGSTNEKLFF,TGTGCCAGCAGCCGCCGGGACAGGGGAGGATCAACTAATGAAAAACTGTTTTTT